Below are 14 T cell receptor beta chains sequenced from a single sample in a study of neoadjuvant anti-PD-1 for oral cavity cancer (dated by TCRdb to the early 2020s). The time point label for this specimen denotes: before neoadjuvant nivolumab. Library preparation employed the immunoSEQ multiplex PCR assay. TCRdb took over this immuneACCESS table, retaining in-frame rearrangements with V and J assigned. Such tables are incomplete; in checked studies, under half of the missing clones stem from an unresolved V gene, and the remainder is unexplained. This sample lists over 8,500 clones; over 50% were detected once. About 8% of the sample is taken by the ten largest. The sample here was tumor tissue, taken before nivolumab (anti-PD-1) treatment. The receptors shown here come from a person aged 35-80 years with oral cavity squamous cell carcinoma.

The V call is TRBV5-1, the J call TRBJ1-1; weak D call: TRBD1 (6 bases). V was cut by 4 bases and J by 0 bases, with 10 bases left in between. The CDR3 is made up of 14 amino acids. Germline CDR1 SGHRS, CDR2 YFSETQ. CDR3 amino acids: CASSEQGMNTEAFF. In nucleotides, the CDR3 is TGCGCCAGCAGCGAACAGGGCATGAACACTGAAGCTTTCTTT.

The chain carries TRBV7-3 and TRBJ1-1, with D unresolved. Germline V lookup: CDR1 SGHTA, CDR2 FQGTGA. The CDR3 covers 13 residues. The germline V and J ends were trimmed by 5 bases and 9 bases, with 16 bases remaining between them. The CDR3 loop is CASSALRETKAFF. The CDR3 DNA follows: TGTGCCAGCAGCGCATTAAGGGAAACAAAAGCTTTCTTT.

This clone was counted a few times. The CDR3 region has the DNA TGTGCCAGCAGCTACAACAATCAGCCCCAGCATTTT. Translating gives CASSYNNQPQHF. The V gene is TRBV7-2, the J gene TRBJ1-5, with D hard to call. Trimming removed 4 bases from V and 3 bases from J, with 4 bases in between. Germline-derived CDR1 and CDR2 are SGHTA and FQGNSA. This CDR3 contains 12 residues.

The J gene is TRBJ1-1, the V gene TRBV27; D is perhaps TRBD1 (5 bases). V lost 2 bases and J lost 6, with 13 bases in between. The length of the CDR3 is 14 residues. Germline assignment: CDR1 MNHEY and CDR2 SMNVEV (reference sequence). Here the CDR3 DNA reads TGTGCCAGCAGTTTAAGGCACCGGGGCGCTGAAGCTTTCTTT. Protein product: CASSLRHRGAEAFF.

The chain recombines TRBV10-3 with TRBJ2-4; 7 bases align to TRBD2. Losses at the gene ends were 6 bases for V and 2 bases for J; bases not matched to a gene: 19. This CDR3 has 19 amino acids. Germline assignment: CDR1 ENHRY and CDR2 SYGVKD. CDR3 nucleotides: TGTGCCATCAGCAGCACCCCTCTACTGGCGGGGGTGACCAAAAACATTCAGTACTTC. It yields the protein CAISSTPLLAGVTKNIQYF.

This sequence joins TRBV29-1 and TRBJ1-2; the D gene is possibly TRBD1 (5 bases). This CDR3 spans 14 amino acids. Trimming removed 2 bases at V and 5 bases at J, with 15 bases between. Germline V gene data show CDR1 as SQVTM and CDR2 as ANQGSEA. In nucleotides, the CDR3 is TGCAGCGTTGAATCTAAGGGGCAGGGATATGGCTACACCTTC. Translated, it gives CSVESKGQGYGYTF.

Here the CDR3 reads CASSIGTGLEAFF. The CDR3 DNA is TGTGCCAGTAGTATCGGGACAGGGTTGGAAGCTTTCTTT. The genes are TRBV19 and TRBJ1-1, with 9 bases identical to TRBD1. Germline CDR1 LNHDA, CDR2 SQIVND (reference sequence). The CDR3 length is 13 residues. The V segment lost 3 bases and the J segment 8 bases; nucleotides outside the gene matches: 4.

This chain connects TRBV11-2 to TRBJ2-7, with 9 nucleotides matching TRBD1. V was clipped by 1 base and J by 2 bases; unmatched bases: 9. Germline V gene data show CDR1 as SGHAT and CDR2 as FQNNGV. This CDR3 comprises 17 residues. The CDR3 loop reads CASSLGLRTGAPYEQYF. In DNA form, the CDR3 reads TGTGCCAGCAGCTTAGGGCTACGGACAGGGGCTCCCTACGAGCAGTACTTC. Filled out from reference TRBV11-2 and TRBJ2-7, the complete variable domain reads EAGVAQSPRYKIIEKRQSVAFWCNPISGHATLYWYQQILGQGPKLLIQFQNNGVVDDSQLPKDRFSAERLKGVDSTLKIQPAKLEDSAVYLCASSLGLRTGAPYEQYFGPGTRLTVT.

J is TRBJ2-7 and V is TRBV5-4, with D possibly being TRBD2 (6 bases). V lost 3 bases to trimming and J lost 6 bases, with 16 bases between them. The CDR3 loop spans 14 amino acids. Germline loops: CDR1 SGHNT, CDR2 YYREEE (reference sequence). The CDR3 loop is CASSSGGNEFEQYF. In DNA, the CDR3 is TGTGCCAGCAGCTCGGGCGGGAATGAATTCGAGCAGTACTTC. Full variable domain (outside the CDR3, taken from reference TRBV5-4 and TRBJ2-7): ETGVTQSPTHLIKTRGQQVTLRCSSQSGHNTVSWYQQALGQGPQFIFQYYREEENGRGNFPPRFSGLQFPNYSSELNVNALELDDSALYLCASSSGGNEFEQYFGPGTRLTVT.

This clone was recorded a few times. CDR3 sequence reads: CASSEKIGGGVNEAFF. The CDR3 DNA sequence: TGTGCCAGCAGTGAAAAAATCGGAGGGGGCGTCAATGAAGCTTTCTTT. The chain is built from TRBV6-1 and TRBJ1-1; 7 bases are a match to TRBD1. This CDR3 has 16 amino acids. CDR1 is MNHNS and CDR2 is SASEGT in the germline V gene. With V trimmed by 2 bases and J by 7 bases, 13 bases remained unmatched.

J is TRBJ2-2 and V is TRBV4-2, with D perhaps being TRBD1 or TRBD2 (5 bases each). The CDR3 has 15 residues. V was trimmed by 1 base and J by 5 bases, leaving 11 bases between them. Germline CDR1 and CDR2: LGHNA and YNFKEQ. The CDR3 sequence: CASSQGDRGTGELFF. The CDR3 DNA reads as TGTGCCAGCAGCCAAGGAGACAGAGGGACCGGGGAGCTGTTTTTT.

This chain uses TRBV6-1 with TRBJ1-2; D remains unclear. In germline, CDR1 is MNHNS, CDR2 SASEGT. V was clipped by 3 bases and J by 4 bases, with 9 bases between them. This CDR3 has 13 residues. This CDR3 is CASSEGPTYGYTF. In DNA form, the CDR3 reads TGTGCCAGCAGTGAGGGTCCTACCTATGGCTACACCTTC.

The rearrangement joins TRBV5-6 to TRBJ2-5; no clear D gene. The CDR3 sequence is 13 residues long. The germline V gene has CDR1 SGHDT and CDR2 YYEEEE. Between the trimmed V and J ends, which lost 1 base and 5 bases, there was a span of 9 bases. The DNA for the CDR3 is TGTGCCAGCAGCTTGTTGCTGGGGGAGACCCAGTACTTC. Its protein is CASSLLLGETQYF.

This CDR3 is CASSLTVGDSYEQYF. The CDR3 DNA sequence: TGTGCCAGCAGCTTAACGGTGGGGGACAGCTACGAGCAGTACTTC. The J gene is TRBJ2-7, the V gene TRBV7-3; TRBD1 aligns across 7 bases. Germline CDR1 and CDR2: SGHTA and FQGTGA. This CDR3 region has 15 residues. V lost 0 bases, J lost 3 bases, and 5 bases stayed unmatched.